Given below is one T cell receptor (beta chain) in context. This record comes from a study of T cell changes during pregnancy in multiple sclerosis. Using immunoSEQ multiplex PCR, the repertoire was profiled, and TCRdb retains in-frame clones only, with some absent. Among about 70,000 clones listed, approximately 92% were seen once. V shed 2 bases and J shed 4 bases, with 8 bases lying between them. The CDR3 contains 13 residues. Germline V gene sequence: CDR1 PRHDT, CDR2 FYEKMQ (reference sequence). This chain joins TRBV13 and TRBJ2-5; tentative D call: TRBD1 (6 bases). Sequenced here: CD8+ T cells from peripheral blood mononuclear cells, sampled in the third trimester of pregnancy. The origin of this receptor is a female donor in good health, enrolled as a control in a pregnancy study. CDR3 sequence: CASSLTRGETQYF. CDR3 coding DNA: TGTGCCAGCAGCTTAACCAGGGGAGAGACCCAGTACTTC.